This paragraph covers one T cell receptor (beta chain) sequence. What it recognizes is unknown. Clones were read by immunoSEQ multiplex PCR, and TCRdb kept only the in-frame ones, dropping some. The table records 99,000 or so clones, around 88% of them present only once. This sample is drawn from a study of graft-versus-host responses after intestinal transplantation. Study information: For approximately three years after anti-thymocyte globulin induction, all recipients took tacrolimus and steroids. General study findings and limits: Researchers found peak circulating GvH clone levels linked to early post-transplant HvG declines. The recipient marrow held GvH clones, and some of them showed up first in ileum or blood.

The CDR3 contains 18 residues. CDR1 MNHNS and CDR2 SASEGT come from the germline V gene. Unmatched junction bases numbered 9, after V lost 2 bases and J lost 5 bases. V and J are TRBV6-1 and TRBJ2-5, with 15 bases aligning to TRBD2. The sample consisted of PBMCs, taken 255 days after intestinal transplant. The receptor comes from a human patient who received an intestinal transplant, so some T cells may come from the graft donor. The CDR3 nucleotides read TGTGCCAGCAGTGAATGGGGACTAGCGGGGGGTTTGGGTGAGACCCAGTACTTC. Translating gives CASSEWGLAGGLGETQYF.